The present T cell receptor beta chain was sequenced within a study of T cell responses to AZD1222 COVID-19 vaccine (dated by TCRdb to the early 2020s). General notes on the study: AZD1222 recipients with second doses at about 4 weeks or about 12 weeks were pooled, because spike-specific TCR depth and breadth did not differ between schedules. TCR sequencing was performed for some 250 trial participants, of whom about 200 were given two doses of AZD1222 and approximately 25 were given two doses of MenACWY control vaccine. Trial participants were enrolled into age subgroups of 18-55, 56-69 and 70-plus years, which contained approximately 150, 30 and 60 TCR-sequenced participants, respectively.

The time point label here, explained by the study, means: baseline before first vaccination. Samples from vaccinated people were obtained from the UK trials COV001 and COV002, which included a single-blind randomized controlled phase 2/3 trial of AZD1222 (ChAdOx1 nCoV-19) in healthy adults. Trial participant PBMC samples were collected at day 0 and day 28 after the second dose for TCRbeta chain sequencing. From the cysteine through the phenylalanine, the CDR3 covers 17 amino acids. Just the 51-base CDR3 DNA is kept, in frame starting at base 1. From the germline V gene, CDR1 is SGHVS and CDR2 is FQNEAQ. Between the V and J ends, shortened by 7 bases and 0 bases respectively, the junction contains 21 bases. Note on this clone: The clone's antigen remains unknown. No clone much larger than this one lies a single base away; base qualities are absent.

The CDR3 regions of human TCRbeta chains were analyzed by immunosequencing. The authors' analysis ran thus. Repertoire TCRs were checked for matches against a reference library of SARS-CoV-2-specific TCRs that had been generated using the MIRA antigen-specificity platform. Breadth was defined as the fraction of unique TCRs that were SARS-CoV-2-associated, and depth was defined as the fraction of total T cells that were SARS-CoV-2-associated. Using the MIRA data, every spike-specific TCR was mapped to the spike region that the TCR reacted to and assigned to either a CD4 or a CD8 class. Log10-transformed breadth and depth values were compared by one-way ANOVA with Sidak's multiple comparisons tests. TCRdb stores this immuneACCESS table with in-frame sequences only. Part of the clones is absent; in the studies checked, under half of the shortfall reflects unresolved V genes, and no reason is known for the rest. That table supplies the V and J calls and clone size; D and trimming were determined from the DNA. In this sample the table shows over 45,000 clones, 70% to 90% of which occur a single time. Together, the top ten hold approximately 2% of the sample.

Study-wide findings and limitations: After two AZD1222 doses, both the breadth and the depth of spike-specific TCRs were significantly higher than at day 0 and than in MenACWY recipients. Reportedly, close to half of the unique spike-specific TCRs recognized epitopes lying outside the regions that are mutated in the B.1.351 and B.1.1.7 variants. Because no day 14 peak-response samples were available, repertoires were characterized only after the peak T cell response. Vaccine-associated CD4 TCRs spanned the whole spike protein, with dominant responses in regions 160-218 and 743-854. In the small 56-69-year group, the increase in depth fell short of significance, most likely because of low power. Most participants were white British and females outnumbered males, and the authors suggested that clonal diversity may have been underestimated. Conclusions about previously exposed vaccinees were limited because only a handful of AZD1222 recipients were SARS-CoV-2 seropositive at baseline.

This chain joins TRBV7-8 to TRBJ1-1, and perhaps TRBD1 as D gene, on 5 matching bases. This receptor was taken from an adult in good health. The sequencing used peripheral blood, collected on day 0 of AZD1222 vaccination. The DNA is as follows: TGTGCCAGCATCCCTCGCGGGGCTGCTCTCATGAACACTGAAGCTTTCTTT. It translates to CASIPRGAALMNTEAFF. Full variable domain (CDR3 extended with the reference TRBV7-8 and TRBJ1-1 proteins): GAGVSQSPRYKVAKRGQDVALRCDPISGHVSLFWYQQALGQGPEFLTYFQNEAQLDKSGLPSDRFFAERPEGSVSTLKIQRTQQEDSAVYLCASIPRGAALMNTEAFFGQGTRLTVV.